A selection of T cell receptor beta chains follows, all from one sample in a study of T cells in Graves' hyperthyroidism and ophthalmopathy. Using its own MiXCR run on the multiplex PCR reads, TCRdb lists one record per CDR3 protein. The sample lists around 350,000 distinct CDR3 sequences; roughly 25% were seen once. Sequenced sample: blood. The receptors derive from a man between 50 and 59 years old with Graves' hyperthyroidism. The CDR3 runs from the conserved cysteine through the conserved F or W. D genes are given only for firm matches. Size is stated for part of the rows, as once, few or many counts, or as a class when the clone is expanded.

D: .
size: few
J: TRBJ1-1
V: TRBV11-3
CDR3: CASSYRETEAFF
DNA: TGTGCCAGCAGCTACAGGGAAACTGAAGCTTTCTTT

D: .
size: many
J: TRBJ1-4
V: TRBV18
CDR3: CASSPTEATNEKLFF
DNA: TGTGCCAGCTCACCAACGGAAGCAACTAATGAAAAACTGTTTTTT

D: TRBD2
size: .
J: TRBJ2-1
V: TRBV5-1
CDR3: CASSSGGLAGGEQFF
DNA: TGCGCCAGCAGCTCAGGGGGACTAGCGGGAGGTGAGCAGTTCTTC

D: TRBD2
size: many
J: TRBJ2-1
V: TRBV7-3
CDR3: CASSLAGGYSNEQFF
DNA: TGTGCCAGCAGCTTAGCGGGAGGGTATTCCAATGAGCAGTTCTTC

D: .
size: .
J: TRBJ2-7
V: TRBV18
CDR3: CASSPPSLEQYF
DNA: TGTGCCAGCTCACCACCCAGTCTGGAGCAGTACTTC

D: TRBD1
size: .
J: TRBJ1-1
V: TRBV5-1
CDR3: CASSSGQGLSTEAFF
DNA: TGCGCCAGCAGCTCCGGACAGGGGTTGAGCACTGAAGCTTTCTTT

D: .
size: .
J: TRBJ2-3
V: TRBV5-1
CDR3: CASSLEDTADTQYF
DNA: TGCGCCAGCAGCTTGGAGGACACCGCAGATACGCAGTATTTT

D: .
size: few
J: TRBJ2-3
V: TRBV18
CDR3: CASSPPGYTQYF
DNA: TGTGCCAGCTCACCACCGGGGTATACGCAGTATTTT

D: .
size: .
J: TRBJ2-3
V: TRBV20-1
CDR3: CSARDLQTPLGDTQYF
DNA: TGCAGTGCTAGAGATCTCCAGACTCCCCTCGGGGATACGCAGTATTTT

D: .
size: few
J: TRBJ2-1
V: TRBV5-1
CDR3: CASSLVRDNEQFF
DNA: TGCGCCAGCAGCTTGGTTCGAGACAATGAGCAGTTCTTC

D: .
size: many
J: TRBJ2-7
V: TRBV2
CDR3: CASSAEYEQYF
DNA: TGTGCCAGCAGTGCAGAGTACGAGCAGTACTTC

D: TRBD2
size: few
J: TRBJ2-7
V: TRBV20-1
CDR3: CSARSPTSGYEQYF
DNA: TGCAGTGCTAGAAGCCCAACTAGCGGCTACGAGCAGTACTTC

D: .
size: .
J: TRBJ2-5
V: TRBV12-3/TRBV12-4
CDR3: CASRASGSETQYF
DNA: TGTGCCAGCAGAGCTTCGGGGTCAGAGACCCAGTACTTC

D: .
size: once
J: TRBJ2-1
V: TRBV29-1
CDR3: CSVEGWGSYNEQFF
DNA: TGCAGCGTTGAAGGGTGGGGCTCCTACAATGAGCAGTTCTTC

D: .
size: .
J: TRBJ2-2
V: TRBV11-3
CDR3: CASSLGQILTGELFF
DNA: TGTGCCAGCAGCTTAGGACAGATCCTCACCGGGGAGCTGTTTTTT

D: .
size: .
J: TRBJ2-2
V: TRBV6-1
CDR3: CASSEIGGRYTGELFF
DNA: TGTGCCAGCAGTGAAATTGGAGGCAGATACACCGGGGAGCTGTTTTTT

D: TRBD2
size: .
J: TRBJ2-1
V: TRBV28
CDR3: CASSRPPLAGVYYNEQFF
DNA: TGTGCCAGCAGCAGGCCTCCTCTAGCGGGAGTTTACTACAATGAGCAGTTCTTC

D: TRBD1
size: .
J: TRBJ2-2
V: TRBV9
CDR3: CASSVRTGRSGELFF
DNA: TGTGCCAGCAGCGTCAGGACAGGGCGGTCCGGGGAGCTGTTTTTT

D: .
size: few
J: TRBJ2-7
V: TRBV6-2/TRBV6-3
CDR3: CATSGSDSYEQYF
DNA: TGTGCCACTTCGGGCTCAGACTCCTACGAGCAGTACTTC

D: TRBD2
size: .
J: TRBJ2-2
V: TRBV3-1
CDR3: CASSHLGLAGVSGGELFF
DNA: TGTGCCAGCAGCCACCTAGGACTAGCGGGAGTCTCGGGCGGGGAGCTGTTTTTT

D: .
size: few
J: TRBJ2-3
V: TRBV20-1
CDR3: CSVGRGGNTDTQYF
DNA: TGCAGTGTGGGAAGGGGGGGAAACACAGATACGCAGTATTTT

D: TRBD1
size: .
J: TRBJ1-1
V: TRBV7-9
CDR3: CASSSDRGSSTEAFF
DNA: TGTGCCAGCAGCTCCGACAGGGGAAGTTCCACTGAAGCTTTCTTT

D: .
size: .
J: TRBJ2-1
V: TRBV6-5
CDR3: CASSYVLSYNEQFF
DNA: TGTGCCAGCAGTTACGTCCTCTCCTACAATGAGCAGTTCTTC

D: .
size: few
J: TRBJ2-2
V: TRBV14
CDR3: CASSQDWGTGELFF
DNA: TGTGCCAGCAGCCAAGATTGGGGGACCGGGGAGCTGTTTTTT

D: TRBD1
size: once
J: TRBJ1-6
V: TRBV5-1
CDR3: CASSPEDRGGDSPLHF
DNA: TGCGCCAGCAGCCCCGAGGACAGGGGAGGTGATTCACCCCTCCACTTT

D: TRBD1
size: many
J: TRBJ2-7
V: TRBV11-2
CDR3: CASSLDGFGTGVYEQYF
DNA: TGTGCCAGCAGCTTAGACGGTTTCGGGACAGGGGTCTACGAGCAGTACTTC

D: .
size: .
J: TRBJ2-3
V: TRBV5-1
CDR3: CASSLGNSKGDTQYF
DNA: TGCGCCAGCAGCTTGGGCAATTCAAAAGGAGATACGCAGTATTTT

D: .
size: many
J: TRBJ2-7
V: TRBV7-2
CDR3: CASSLVRYEQYF
DNA: TGTGCCAGCAGCTTAGTCCGCTACGAGCAGTACTTC

D: TRBD2
size: many
J: TRBJ2-1
V: TRBV11-2
CDR3: CASSISGRSYNEQFF
DNA: TGTGCCAGCAGCATTAGCGGGAGATCCTACAATGAGCAGTTCTTC

D: .
size: few
J: TRBJ1-4
V: TRBV27
CDR3: CASSPDRINEKLFF
DNA: TGTGCCAGCAGTCCCGACAGAATCAATGAAAAACTGTTTTTT

D: .
size: few
J: TRBJ1-3
V: TRBV30
CDR3: CAWSKGPGNTIYF
DNA: TGTGCCTGGAGTAAAGGACCTGGGAACACCATATATTTT

D: TRBD1
size: many
J: TRBJ1-1
V: TRBV28
CDR3: CASGTTGGAGTEAFF
DNA: TGTGCCAGCGGCACAACAGGGGGCGCGGGTACTGAAGCTTTCTTT

D: .
size: .
J: TRBJ2-1
V: TRBV24-1
CDR3: CATSDFGGWNEQFF
DNA: TGTGCCACCAGTGATTTTGGTGGGTGGAATGAGCAGTTCTTC

D: TRBD1
size: few
J: TRBJ1-1
V: TRBV7-9
CDR3: CASSLEGQMNTEAFF
DNA: TGTGCCAGCAGCTTAGAGGGACAGATGAACACTGAAGCTTTCTTT

D: TRBD1
size: few
J: TRBJ1-1
V: TRBV27
CDR3: CASSQPGQANTEAFF
DNA: TGTGCCAGCAGTCAACCGGGACAGGCTAACACTGAAGCTTTCTTT

D: .
size: .
J: TRBJ1-6
V: TRBV12-3/TRBV12-4
CDR3: CASSFWGGVYNSPLHF
DNA: TGTGCCAGCAGTTTTTGGGGGGGAGTCTATAATTCACCCCTCCACTTT

D: .
size: few
J: TRBJ2-1
V: TRBV7-9
CDR3: CASSYSLRPRVPSYNEQFF
DNA: TGTGCCAGCAGCTATTCCCTCCGCCCTCGAGTACCTTCCTACAATGAGCAGTTCTTC

D: .
size: many
J: TRBJ1-1
V: TRBV11-2
CDR3: CASSKVPESGAFF
DNA: TGTGCCAGCAGCAAGGTTCCGGAATCCGGAGCTTTCTTT

D: .
size: many
J: TRBJ2-1
V: TRBV7-2
CDR3: CASSSDTYNEQFF
DNA: TGTGCCAGCAGCTCAGATACCTACAATGAGCAGTTCTTC

D: TRBD2
size: many
J: TRBJ2-5
V: TRBV28
CDR3: CASSPGTSGSLYF
DNA: TGTGCCAGCAGTCCCGGGACTAGCGGGAGTTTGTACTTC

D: .
size: few
J: TRBJ2-1
V: TRBV20-1
CDR3: CSARDKSSEQFF
DNA: TGCAGTGCTAGAGATAAGTCCTCGGAGCAGTTCTTC

D: .
size: many
J: TRBJ2-1
V: TRBV28
CDR3: CASSLSQGANNEQFF
DNA: TGTGCCAGCAGTTTATCGCAAGGGGCTAACAATGAGCAGTTCTTC

D: .
size: .
J: TRBJ1-1
V: TRBV19
CDR3: CASSLNGLEAFF
DNA: TGTGCCAGTAGCCTGAACGGACTTGAAGCTTTCTTT

D: TRBD2
size: few
J: TRBJ2-1
V: TRBV28
CDR3: CASRSTSGSSYNEQFF
DNA: TGTGCCAGCAGATCGACTAGCGGGAGCTCCTACAATGAGCAGTTCTTC

D: TRBD1
size: .
J: TRBJ1-2
V: TRBV2
CDR3: CASHRGVGYGYTF
DNA: TGTGCCAGCCACAGGGGGGTTGGCTATGGCTACACCTTC

D: TRBD2
size: many
J: TRBJ2-7
V: TRBV7-2
CDR3: CASSLVGTSGGKEQYF
DNA: TGTGCCAGCAGCTTAGTGGGGACTAGCGGTGGTAAGGAGCAGTACTTC

D: TRBD1
size: many
J: TRBJ2-1
V: TRBV12-3/TRBV12-4
CDR3: CASRGQGITQFF
DNA: TGTGCCAGCAGAGGACAGGGAATTACGCAGTTCTTC

D: TRBD2
size: few
J: TRBJ2-2
V: TRBV19
CDR3: CASRVGSGRATGELFF
DNA: TGTGCCAGTAGGGTTGGGAGCGGGAGGGCCACCGGGGAGCTGTTTTTT

D: .
size: few
J: TRBJ1-4
V: TRBV28
CDR3: CASSPQTGTNEKLFF
DNA: TGTGCCAGCAGTCCACAGACAGGAACTAATGAAAAACTGTTTTTT

D: TRBD2
size: few
J: TRBJ2-1
V: TRBV7-3
CDR3: CASSLGREGSHEQFF
DNA: TGTGCCAGCAGCTTAGGACGGGAGGGGTCGCATGAGCAGTTCTTC

D: .
size: .
J: TRBJ1-3
V: TRBV3-1
CDR3: CASRGGAGNTIYF
DNA: TGTGCCAGCAGGGGGGGGGCTGGAAACACCATATATTTT

D: .
size: .
J: TRBJ1-1
V: TRBV7-2
CDR3: CASSITLGATEAFF
DNA: TGTGCCAGCAGTATCACGCTGGGAGCCACTGAAGCTTTCTTT

D: TRBD2
size: .
J: TRBJ2-1
V: TRBV24-1
CDR3: CATSDRGRLAGIHEQFF
DNA: TGTGCCACCAGTGATAGGGGGAGACTAGCGGGGATCCATGAGCAGTTCTTC

D: TRBD2
size: .
J: TRBJ2-4
V: TRBV28
CDR3: CASTKSAGVNIQYF
DNA: TGTGCCAGCACTAAATCAGCGGGGGTGAACATTCAGTACTTC